A selection of T cell receptor beta chains follows, all from one sample in a study of OX40 agonist ivuxolimab in advanced cancers. Assay used: immunoSEQ multiplex PCR; TCRdb lists only in-frame clones, some missing. Among about 68,000 clones listed, more than 75% were seen once. Sequences were derived from CD4+ or CD8+ T cells sorted from blood, sampled in a trial of the OX40 agonist ivuxolimab. The receptors stem from an adult with an advanced solid tumor such as melanoma, head and neck, liver or kidney cancer. Each CDR3 is given with its conserved first and last residue. A D gene is named only where the DNA matches it firmly. Clone size is not always given. Where it is, it says once, few, many or a class for expanded clones.

TRBD1,TRBV5-1,TRBJ2-3,NA,TGCGCCAGCAGCTTACAGGGGTTCAGCACAGATACGCAGTATTTT,CASSLQGFSTDTQYF
TRBD2,TRBV7-3,TRBJ2-1,once,TGTGCCAGCAGCTCCGGGACTAACAATGAGCAGTTCTTC,CASSSGTNNEQFF
NA,TRBV7-2,TRBJ1-4,NA,TGTGCCAGCAGCTCACCGGGGGAAAAACTGTTTTTT,CASSSPGEKLFF
NA,TRBV18,TRBJ2-7,NA,TGTGCCAGCTCACCTCCAGGTTGGCGCGAGAACTACGAGCAGTACTTC,CASSPPGWRENYEQYF
TRBD2,TRBV7-2,TRBJ2-3,NA,TGTGCCAGCAGCTTCCTAGCGGGGGTTTCAGATACGCAGTATTTT,CASSFLAGVSDTQYF
TRBD1,TRBV6-5,TRBJ1-1,NA,TGTGCCAGCAGCCCGGGACAGTTGAACACTGAAGCTTTCTTT,CASSPGQLNTEAFF
NA,TRBV6-6,TRBJ1-1,few,TGTGCCAGCAGTTACAGTCCAGGGAACACTGAAGCTTTCTTT,CASSYSPGNTEAFF
TRBD1,TRBV19,TRBJ1-1,NA,TGTGCCAGTAGACATACAGGGGGCACTGAAGCTTTCTTT,CASRHTGGTEAFF
NA,TRBV10-3,TRBJ1-4,NA,TGTGCCATCAGTGAGGCGGGGGGAGGGAGCGAAAAACTGTTTTTT,CAISEAGGGSEKLFF
NA,TRBV29-1,TRBJ2-2,NA,TGCAGCGTTGACGGTCCAGGGACGCGCACCGGGGAGCTGTTTTTT,CSVDGPGTRTGELFF
NA,TRBV11-2,TRBJ2-1,NA,TGTGCCAGCAGCTTAGTCAGGAGCAATGAGCAGTTCTTC,CASSLVRSNEQFF
NA,TRBV6-1,TRBJ1-2,NA,TGTGCCAGCAGTGACCCAGGGATCAGCGCTGATGGCTACACCTTC,CASSDPGISADGYTF
TRBD2,TRBV5-1,TRBJ2-7,NA,TGCGCCAGCAGCTTGGAAGGGAGGGACGAGCAGTACTTC,CASSLEGRDEQYF
NA,TRBV6-6,TRBJ1-1,NA,TGTGCCAGCAGGTACAGGGCGGGGAACACTGAAGCTTTCTTT,CASRYRAGNTEAFF
TRBD1,TRBV18,TRBJ1-3,NA,TGTGCCAGCTCACCAGAGACAGGGGGCTCCGGAAACACCATATATTTT,CASSPETGGSGNTIYF
NA,TRBV5-6,TRBJ2-5,NA,TGTGCCAGCAGCGTGGGACCTGAAGAGACCCAGTACTTC,CASSVGPEETQYF
TRBD1,TRBV10-3,TRBJ2-3,NA,TGTGCCATCAGTGAGAATACAGGGGCGGAAGATACGCAGTATTTT,CAISENTGAEDTQYF
TRBD2,TRBV7-2,TRBJ2-1,once,TGTGCCAGCAGCTTACGGGGAGGGGAGCAGTTCTTC,CASSLRGGEQFF
TRBD1,TRBV11-2,TRBJ2-1,once,TGTGCCAGCAGCCCCCGGACAGGGGTACGCTACAATGAGCAGTTCTTC,CASSPRTGVRYNEQFF
NA,TRBV14,TRBJ1-1,NA,TGTGCCAGCAGCCAAGACAGGGGAGCGGGAGCTGAAGCTTTCTTT,CASSQDRGAGAEAFF
NA,TRBV7-9,TRBJ2-7,NA,TGTGCCAGCAGCGGACAGAGCTACGAGCAGTACTTC,CASSGQSYEQYF
TRBD1,TRBV2,TRBJ1-2,few,TGTGCCAGCAGTGATACAGGGGGCCTAGGCTATGGCTACACCTTC,CASSDTGGLGYGYTF
NA,TRBV6-5,TRBJ1-1,NA,TGTGCCAGCAACGGACCTTCTATGAACACTGAAGCTTTCTTT,CASNGPSMNTEAFF
NA,TRBV6-5,TRBJ1-6,NA,TGTGCCAGCAGTTTCAGGGTTCTGTCTAATTCACCCCTCCACTTT,CASSFRVLSNSPLHF
NA,TRBV7-9,TRBJ2-7,once,TGTGCCAGCAGCTTAGGGGGCACCACCTACGAGCAGTACTTC,CASSLGGTTYEQYF
NA,TRBV5-6,TRBJ1-2,NA,TGTGCCAGCAGCTTGCTCCACGGGGGCAACTATGGCTACACCTTC,CASSLLHGGNYGYTF
NA,TRBV5-1,TRBJ1-2,NA,TGCGCCAGCAGCTTGGGGGCAGAGCTTAACTATGGCTACACCTTC,CASSLGAELNYGYTF
NA,TRBV15,TRBJ2-5,NA,TGTGCCACCAGCAGAGAATATGAGTACCAAGAGACCCAGTACTTC,CATSREYEYQETQYF
TRBD2,TRBV29-1,TRBJ2-2,NA,TGCAGCGCCCCTGGGGGGGAGGCCGGGGAGCTGTTTTTT,CSAPGGEAGELFF
NA,TRBV19,TRBJ2-6,NA,TGTGCCAGTAACGAGGACTCTGGGGCCAACGTCCTGACTTTC,CASNEDSGANVLTF
NA,TRBV9,TRBJ1-1,NA,TGTGCCAGCAGCGCCCAGGGATTGGCGAACACTGAAGCTTTCTTT,CASSAQGLANTEAFF
NA,TRBV9,TRBJ1-3,NA,TGTGCCAGCAGCCCATTGAACGGCTCTGGAAACACCATATATTTT,CASSPLNGSGNTIYF
TRBD2,TRBV19,TRBJ2-7,NA,TGTGCCAGTAGCCCCCGGGGTAGCGGGGGCTACGAGCAGTACTTC,CASSPRGSGGYEQYF
NA,TRBV15,TRBJ1-1,NA,TGTGCCACCAGCAGAGTTGGCACCCGGAACACTGAAGCTTTCTTT,CATSRVGTRNTEAFF
NA,TRBV20-1,TRBJ2-7,once,TGCAGTGCGGAGGGGACCTACGAGCAGTACTTC,CSAEGTYEQYF
TRBD1,TRBV6-5,TRBJ1-1,NA,TGTGCCAGCAGTTACGGGGGACAGGGGGGTATTTTTGCTTTCTTT,CASSYGGQGGIFAFF
NA,TRBV28,TRBJ1-2,NA,TGTGCCAGCAGTTTAATTTCGGCGGGGTACACCTTC,CASSLISAGYTF
NA,TRBV19,TRBJ1-1,NA,TGTGCCAGTAGTATAGGTTCGATGAGAAAAGAAGCTTTCTTT,CASSIGSMRKEAFF
NA,TRBV5-1,TRBJ1-3,few,TGCGCCAGCAGCTTGGGTGGGGGCGATGGAAACACCATATATTTT,CASSLGGGDGNTIYF
TRBD1,TRBV10-2,TRBJ2-3,NA,TGCGCCAGCAGTCCGACAGGGTTGGATACGCAGTATTTT,CASSPTGLDTQYF
NA,TRBV19,TRBJ2-5,NA,TGTGCCAGTAGTTTTCCATCGAGCCCAGAGACCCAGTACTTC,CASSFPSSPETQYF